The 10 T cell receptor beta chains reported below all come from one sample, sequenced in a study of blood T cell repertoires in COVID-19. This table comes from immunoSEQ multiplex PCR, and its TCRdb copy is limited to in-frame clones, with some not included. The sample comprises 110,000 to 150,000 clones, 86% of which are singletons, and around 8.4% rests with the top ten. The sequenced sample consisted of peripheral blood. These receptors originate from a woman between 55 and 75 years old with acute or convalescent COVID-19.

The V gene is TRBV5-4, the J gene TRBJ2-5, with 7 nucleotides matching TRBD2. V lost 4 bases, J lost 5 bases, and 8 bases stayed unmatched. CDR3 length: 14 amino acids. Per the germline V gene, CDR1 is SGHNT and CDR2 is YYREEE (reference sequence). The CDR3 nucleotides read TGTGCCAGCAGCCTGCCCGGGGGGTCGGAGACCCAGTACTTC. Amino acid sequence: CASSLPGGSETQYF.

The J gene is TRBJ1-2, the V gene TRBV19; D perhaps matches TRBD1 (5 bases). In germline, CDR1 is LNHDA, CDR2 SQIVND (reference sequence). Trimming left V 3 bases short and J 3 bases short, with 17 bases between. The CDR3 has 16 amino acids. The CDR3 nucleotides are TGTGCCAGTAGTATCTTCTCGGGCAGGGCAGACTATGGCTACACCTTC. This sequence encodes CASSIFSGRADYGYTF. The full variable domain, completed using reference TRBV19 and TRBJ1-2, is DGGITQSPKYLFRKEGQNVTLSCEQNLNHDAMYWYRQDPGQGLRLIYYSQIVNDFQKGDIAEGYSVSREKKESFPLTVTSAQKNPTAFYLCASSIFSGRADYGYTFGSGTRLTVV.

The genes are TRBV4-2 and TRBJ1-2, with 8 bases matching TRBD1. The CDR3 extends over 18 amino acids. Unmatched junction bases numbered 12, after V lost 3 bases and J lost 0 bases. Germline-derived CDR1 and CDR2 are LGHNA and YNFKEQ. The DNA for the CDR3 is TGTGCCAGCAGCCAGGGGGTGCCACAGGGGGGGACTAACTATGGCTACACCTTC. This encodes CASSQGVPQGGTNYGYTF.

The chain uses TRBV20-1 and TRBJ2-1, with D perhaps matching TRBD2 (6 bases). Germline-derived CDR1 and CDR2 are DFQATT and SNEGSKA (reference sequence). Trimming removed 3 bases at V and 12 bases at J, with 12 bases between. The CDR3 sequence is 11 residues long. The CDR3 DNA reads as TGCAGTGCTAGCGGGGGAATCGGGCAGTTCTTC. Translation gives CSASGGIGQFF.

This chain links TRBV6-5 with TRBJ2-7; 10 bases match TRBD2. The junction had 4 bases not matched to a gene; V was cut back by 3 bases and J by 2 bases. This CDR3 contains 15 residues. Germline loops: CDR1 MNHEY, CDR2 SVGAGI. As DNA, the CDR3 is TGTGCCAGCAGTTATCCACTAGCGGGGACCTACGAGCAGTACTTC. Translation: CASSYPLAGTYEQYF.

This chain links TRBV7-2 with TRBJ1-6; a possible D gene is TRBD1 (6 bases). The CDR3 sequence is 15 residues long. Per the germline V gene, CDR1 is SGHTA and CDR2 is FQGNSA. V lost 5 bases to trimming and J lost 9 bases, with 17 bases between them. The CDR3 loop is CASSAQGSGVSPLHF. Here the CDR3 DNA reads TGTGCCAGCAGCGCCCAGGGGTCAGGAGTTTCACCCCTCCACTTT.

The V gene is TRBV29-1, the J gene TRBJ1-6, with 8 positions matching TRBD1. Germline trimming cut 6 bases from V and 8 bases from J; bases unmatched to any gene: 6. CDR1 and CDR2 from the germline V gene are SQVTM and ANQGSEA. The CDR3 runs to 13 residues. This CDR3 is CSVSGGADSPLHF. The CDR3 bases are TGCAGCGTGTCAGGGGGCGCTGATTCACCCCTCCACTTT.

The chain links TRBV7-9 to TRBJ2-5; D perhaps matches TRBD1 (5 bases). Germline-derived CDR1 and CDR2 are SEHNR and FQNEAQ (reference sequence). The CDR3 is 13 amino acids. V was shortened by 3 bases and J by 5 bases, with 10 bases between the two germline ends. The DNA for the CDR3 is TGTGCCAGCAGCTTGGTCAAGGGGGAGACCCAGTACTTC. Translation: CASSLVKGETQYF.

The gene calls are TRBV5-1 and TRBJ2-2; D uncertain. V lost 1 base, J lost 0 bases, and 10 bases lay in between. CDR3 length: 16 amino acids. The V gene's germline CDR1 is SGHRS and CDR2 YFSETQ. CDR3 in DNA: TGCGCCAGCAGCTTGCGCGGCGTAGCGAACACCGGGGAGCTGTTTTTT. Encoded protein: CASSLRGVANTGELFF. Full variable domain (rest looked up from reference TRBV5-1 and TRBJ2-2): KAGVTQTPRYLIKTRGQQVTLSCSPISGHRSVSWYQQTPGQGLQFLFEYFSETQRNKGNFPGRFSGRQFSNSRSEMNVSTLELGDSALYLCASSLRGVANTGELFFGEGSRLTVL.

The chain has TRBV2 and TRBJ1-1; D gene ambiguous. V was shortened by 3 bases and J by 4 bases, with 12 bases between the two germline ends. The CDR3 has 14 residues. CDR1 and CDR2 from the germline V gene are SNHLY and FYNNEI. Written as DNA, the CDR3 is TGTGCCAGCAGTGAGGGGAGATCTACCACTGAAGCTTTCTTT. Amino acids: CASSEGRSTTEAFF. Full variable domain (rest looked up from reference TRBV2 and TRBJ1-1): EPEVTQTPSHQVTQMGQEVILRCVPISNHLYFYWYRQILGQKVEFLVSFYNNEISEKSEIFDDQFSVERPDGSNFTLKIRSTKLEDSAMYFCASSEGRSTTEAFFGQGTRLTVV.